This T cell receptor beta chain was obtained from a study of cytomegalovirus exposure and HLA in healthy donors. This PCR relied on a set of 60 Vbeta primers and 13 Jbeta primers. The table came from immunoSEQ multiplex PCR; TCRdb's copy has only in-frame clones and leaves some out. The sample carries about 130,000 clones, 80% to 90% recorded once. Unmatched junction bases numbered 5, after V lost 2 bases and J lost 4 bases. Germline-derived CDR1 and CDR2 are WNHNN and SYGVQD (reference sequence). This CDR3 comprises 15 residues. The sequencing input was PBMCs. The V call is TRBV10-1, the J call TRBJ2-5, with 9 bases that match TRBD1. The receptor was isolated from a woman aged 40 to 50 in good health and CMV-seropositive. The CDR3 spells CASSEDRGVGETQYF. CDR3 in DNA: TGCGCCAGCAGTGAGGACAGGGGGGTTGGAGAGACCCAGTACTTC.